This T cell receptor beta chain came from a study of Ad26.COV2.S vaccination and SARS-CoV-2 variants. Whole-study findings and limits: The study found higher spike-specific TCR breadth in vaccine than placebo recipients. The study found similar non-spike TCR breadth in vaccine and placebo recipients.

The CDR3 length is 17 residues. The V segment lost 5 bases and the J segment 3 bases; nucleotides outside the gene matches: 11. Germline CDR1 reads SGHDN; CDR2 reads FVKESK. Data came from immunoSEQ multiplex PCR; TCRdb stores just in-frame clones and leaves some out. The sample carries 180,000 or so clones, roughly 87% recorded once. With regard to this clone: Its specificity is unknown.

This clonotype originated in a human donor who had recovered from COVID-19. The source was peripheral blood, collected after recovery from COVID-19. The chain uses TRBV14 and TRBJ2-5; TRBD2 aligns across 11 bases. CDR3 sequence: CASSYKVLAGGKETQYF. The DNA of the CDR3 is TGTGCCAGCAGCTACAAGGTCCTAGCGGGAGGAAAAGAGACCCAGTACTTC.